The entry below describes one T cell receptor beta chain. The CDR3 length is 17 residues. Trimming took 3 bases from V and 2 from J; bases not matched to a gene: 16. Germline assignment: CDR1 DFQATT and CDR2 SNEGSKA (reference sequence). The data were obtained in a study of T cells in Graves' hyperthyroidism and ophthalmopathy. TCR beta CDR3 regions were amplified from RNA transcripts. TCR CDR3 underwent first-round RT-PCR with the HTBI primer set. MiXCR, applied by TCRdb to the multiplex PCR reads, yields one record per CDR3 protein. This sample yields some 690,000 distinct CDR3 sequences, of which around 16% are seen a single time; about 14% belongs to the top ten.

This TCR derives from a middle-aged man with Graves' hyperthyroidism. This rearrangement joins TRBV20-1 to TRBJ2-7; the match to TRBD2 covers 7 bases. The sequenced sample was blood. CDR3 nucleotides: TGCAGTGCTAGTTCCGGACTAGGGTACGTTCCAACCTACGAGCAGTACTTC. It is translated as CSASSGLGYVPTYEQYF.